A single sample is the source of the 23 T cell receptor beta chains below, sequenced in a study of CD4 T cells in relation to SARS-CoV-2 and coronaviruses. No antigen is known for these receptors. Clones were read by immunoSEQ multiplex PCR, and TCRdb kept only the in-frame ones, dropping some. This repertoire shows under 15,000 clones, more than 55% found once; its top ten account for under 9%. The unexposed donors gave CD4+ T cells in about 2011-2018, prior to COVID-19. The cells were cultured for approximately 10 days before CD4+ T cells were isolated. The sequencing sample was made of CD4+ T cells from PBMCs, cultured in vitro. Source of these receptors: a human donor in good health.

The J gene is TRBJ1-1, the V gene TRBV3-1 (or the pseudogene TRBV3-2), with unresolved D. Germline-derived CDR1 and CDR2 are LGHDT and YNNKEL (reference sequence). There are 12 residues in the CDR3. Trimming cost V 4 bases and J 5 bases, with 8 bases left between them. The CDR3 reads CASSLIGTEAFF. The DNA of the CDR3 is TGTGCCAGCAGCCTAATTGGGACTGAAGCTTTCTTT.

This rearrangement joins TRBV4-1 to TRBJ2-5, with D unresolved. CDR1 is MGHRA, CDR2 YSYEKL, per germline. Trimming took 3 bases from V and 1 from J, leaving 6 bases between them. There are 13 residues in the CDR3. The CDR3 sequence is CASSQVFQETQYF. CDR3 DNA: TGCGCCAGCAGCCAGGTCTTCCAAGAGACCCAGTACTTC.

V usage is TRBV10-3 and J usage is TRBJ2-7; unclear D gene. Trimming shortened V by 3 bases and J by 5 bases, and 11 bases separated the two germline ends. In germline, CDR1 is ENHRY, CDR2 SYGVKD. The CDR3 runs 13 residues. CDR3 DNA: TGTGCCATCAGTGAAGAGCTCCTAAACGAGCAGTACTTC. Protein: CAISEELLNEQYF.

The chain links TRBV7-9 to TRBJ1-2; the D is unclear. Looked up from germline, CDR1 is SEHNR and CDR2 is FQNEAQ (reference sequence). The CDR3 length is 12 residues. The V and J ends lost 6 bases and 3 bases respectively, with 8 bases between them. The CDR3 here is CASSQVDYGYTF. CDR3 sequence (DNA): TGTGCCAGCAGTCAGGTGGACTATGGCTACACCTTC.

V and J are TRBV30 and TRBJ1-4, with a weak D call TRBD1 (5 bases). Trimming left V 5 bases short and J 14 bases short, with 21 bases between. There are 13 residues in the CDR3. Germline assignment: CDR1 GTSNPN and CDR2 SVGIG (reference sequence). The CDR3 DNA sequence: TGTGCCTGGGATCCCCAAGCCGGTGGGGCCCTGTTTTTT. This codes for CAWDPQAGGALFF.

The CDR3 region is CAISVSGGRAREQYF. Written as DNA, the CDR3 is TGTGCCATCAGTGTTTCCGGCGGGAGGGCCCGGGAGCAGTACTTC. The genes are TRBV10-3 and TRBJ2-7, with TRBD2 matching over 9 bases. J lost 7 bases, V lost 4 bases, and 11 bases had no gene match. The CDR3 has 15 residues. In germline, CDR1 is ENHRY, CDR2 SYGVKD.

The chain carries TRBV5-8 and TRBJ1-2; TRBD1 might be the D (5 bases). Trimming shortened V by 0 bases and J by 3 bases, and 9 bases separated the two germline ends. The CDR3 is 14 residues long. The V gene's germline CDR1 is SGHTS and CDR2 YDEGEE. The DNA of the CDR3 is TGTGCCAGCAGCTTGGATAGGGGTGACTATGGCTACACCTTC. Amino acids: CASSLDRGDYGYTF.

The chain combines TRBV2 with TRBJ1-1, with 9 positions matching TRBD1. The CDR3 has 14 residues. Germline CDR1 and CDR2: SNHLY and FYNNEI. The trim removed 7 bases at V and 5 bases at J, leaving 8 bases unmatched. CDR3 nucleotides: TGTGCCAGCATCAGGACAGGGGAGGGGACTGAAGCTTTCTTT. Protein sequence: CASIRTGEGTEAFF.

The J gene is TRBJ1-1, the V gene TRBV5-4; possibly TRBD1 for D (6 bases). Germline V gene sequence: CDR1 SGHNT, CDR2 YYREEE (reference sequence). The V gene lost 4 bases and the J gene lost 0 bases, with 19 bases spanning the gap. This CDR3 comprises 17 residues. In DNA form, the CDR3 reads TGTGCCAGCAGCCTGGGGACACCAGCACAGATGAACACTGAAGCTTTCTTT. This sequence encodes CASSLGTPAQMNTEAFF.

The chain's CDR3 is CASSLGAANTGELFF. CDR3 bases: TGTGCCAGCAGCTTAGGCGCCGCGAACACCGGGGAGCTGTTTTTT. The chain has TRBV7-9 and TRBJ2-2; D unresolved. The V end was cut by 1 base, the J end by 0 bases, with 6 bases between. The germline CDR1 and CDR2 sequences are SEHNR and FQNEAQ (reference sequence). The CDR3 extends over 15 amino acids.

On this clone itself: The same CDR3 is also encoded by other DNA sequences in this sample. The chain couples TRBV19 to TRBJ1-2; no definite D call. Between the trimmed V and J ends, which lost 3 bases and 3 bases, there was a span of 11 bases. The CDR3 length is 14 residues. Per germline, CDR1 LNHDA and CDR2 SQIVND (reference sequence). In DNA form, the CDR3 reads TGTGCCAGTAGTATCGCCTTCGATGACTATGGCTACACCTTC. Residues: CASSIAFDDYGYTF.

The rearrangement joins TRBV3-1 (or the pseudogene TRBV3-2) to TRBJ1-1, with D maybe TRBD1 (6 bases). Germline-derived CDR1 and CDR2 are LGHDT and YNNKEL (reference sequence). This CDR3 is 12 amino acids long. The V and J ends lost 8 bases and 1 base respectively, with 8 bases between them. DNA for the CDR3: TGTGCCAGCGGGGGCCCGAACACTGAAGCTTTCTTT. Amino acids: CASGGPNTEAFF.

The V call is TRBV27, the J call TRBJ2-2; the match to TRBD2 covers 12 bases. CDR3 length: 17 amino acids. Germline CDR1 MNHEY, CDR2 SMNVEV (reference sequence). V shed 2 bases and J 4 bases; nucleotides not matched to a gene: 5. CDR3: CASSLRLAGVATGELFF. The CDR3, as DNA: TGTGCCAGCAGTTTACGACTAGCGGGAGTAGCCACCGGGGAGCTGTTTTTT.

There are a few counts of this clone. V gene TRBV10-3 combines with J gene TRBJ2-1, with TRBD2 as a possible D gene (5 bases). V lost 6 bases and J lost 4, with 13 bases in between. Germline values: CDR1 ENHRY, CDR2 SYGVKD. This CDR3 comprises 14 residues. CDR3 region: CAIRHGEIYNEQFF. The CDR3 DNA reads TGTGCCATCAGACACGGGGAGATATACAATGAGCAGTTCTTC.

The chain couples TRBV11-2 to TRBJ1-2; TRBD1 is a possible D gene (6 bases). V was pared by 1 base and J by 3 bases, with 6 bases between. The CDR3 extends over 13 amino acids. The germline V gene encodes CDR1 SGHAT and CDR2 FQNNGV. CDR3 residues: CASSLGQDYGYTF. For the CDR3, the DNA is TGTGCCAGCAGCTTAGGACAGGACTATGGCTACACCTTC.

Here the CDR3 reads CASSLGDRGYEKLFF. The CDR3 DNA is TGTGCCAGCAGCTTAGGGGACAGGGGTTATGAAAAACTGTTTTTT. The gene calls are TRBV5-4 and TRBJ1-4; 10 nucleotides line up with TRBD1. The length of the CDR3 is 15 residues. The germline V gene encodes CDR1 SGHNT and CDR2 YYREEE (reference sequence). Unmatched junction bases numbered 4, after V lost 2 bases and J lost 6 bases.

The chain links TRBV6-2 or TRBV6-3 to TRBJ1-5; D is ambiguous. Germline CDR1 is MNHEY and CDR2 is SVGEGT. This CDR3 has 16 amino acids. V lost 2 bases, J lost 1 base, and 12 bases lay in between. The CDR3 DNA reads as TGTGCCAGCAGTTACGGGCAGCGGATGAGCAATCAGCCCCAGCATTTT. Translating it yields CASSYGQRMSNQPQHF.

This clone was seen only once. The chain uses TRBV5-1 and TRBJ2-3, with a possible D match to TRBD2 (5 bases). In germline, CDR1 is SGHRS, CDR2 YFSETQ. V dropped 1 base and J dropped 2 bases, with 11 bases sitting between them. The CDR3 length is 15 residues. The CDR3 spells CASSLSNGVTDTQYF. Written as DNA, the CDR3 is TGCGCCAGCAGCTTGTCTAACGGGGTCACAGATACGCAGTATTTT.

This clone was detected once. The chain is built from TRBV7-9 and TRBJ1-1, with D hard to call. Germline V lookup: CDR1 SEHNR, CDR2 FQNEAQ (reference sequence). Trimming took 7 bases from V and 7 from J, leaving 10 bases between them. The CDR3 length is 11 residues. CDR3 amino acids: CASTPTYEAFF. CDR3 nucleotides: TGTGCCAGCACCCCTACATATGAAGCTTTCTTT.

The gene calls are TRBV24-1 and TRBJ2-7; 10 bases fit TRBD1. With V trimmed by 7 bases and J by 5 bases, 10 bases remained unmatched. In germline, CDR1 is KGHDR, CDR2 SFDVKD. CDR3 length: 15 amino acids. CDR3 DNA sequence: TGTGCCACCAGAAACCAGACAGGGGGCTGCCACGAGCAGTACTTC. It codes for CATRNQTGGCHEQYF.

The CDR3 loop reads CASSLDGRELTQYF. The CDR3 coding sequence is TGTGCCAGCAGCTTAGATGGCCGGGAGTTGACCCAGTACTTC. The gene calls are TRBV11-2 and TRBJ2-5, with a possible D match to TRBD2 (6 bases). Germline values: CDR1 SGHAT, CDR2 FQNNGV. Trimming removed 0 bases at V and 7 bases at J, with 12 bases between. This CDR3 spans 14 amino acids.

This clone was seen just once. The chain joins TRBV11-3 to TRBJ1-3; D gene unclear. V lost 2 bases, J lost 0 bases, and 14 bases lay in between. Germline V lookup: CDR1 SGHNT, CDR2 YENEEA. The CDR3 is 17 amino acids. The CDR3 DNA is TGTGCCAGCAGCTTACCTTTCCCTTTGGACTCTGGAAACACCATATATTTT. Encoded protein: CASSLPFPLDSGNTIYF.

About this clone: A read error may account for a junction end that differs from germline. This CDR3 reads CASSHSGPRGNQPQHF. The CDR3, as DNA: TGTGCCAGCAGTCACTCTGGCCCCCGGGGCAATCAGCCCCAGCATTTT. The chain has TRBV6-5 and TRBJ1-5; D is unresolved. The CDR3 length is 16 residues. Germline-derived CDR1 and CDR2 are MNHEY and SVGAGI.